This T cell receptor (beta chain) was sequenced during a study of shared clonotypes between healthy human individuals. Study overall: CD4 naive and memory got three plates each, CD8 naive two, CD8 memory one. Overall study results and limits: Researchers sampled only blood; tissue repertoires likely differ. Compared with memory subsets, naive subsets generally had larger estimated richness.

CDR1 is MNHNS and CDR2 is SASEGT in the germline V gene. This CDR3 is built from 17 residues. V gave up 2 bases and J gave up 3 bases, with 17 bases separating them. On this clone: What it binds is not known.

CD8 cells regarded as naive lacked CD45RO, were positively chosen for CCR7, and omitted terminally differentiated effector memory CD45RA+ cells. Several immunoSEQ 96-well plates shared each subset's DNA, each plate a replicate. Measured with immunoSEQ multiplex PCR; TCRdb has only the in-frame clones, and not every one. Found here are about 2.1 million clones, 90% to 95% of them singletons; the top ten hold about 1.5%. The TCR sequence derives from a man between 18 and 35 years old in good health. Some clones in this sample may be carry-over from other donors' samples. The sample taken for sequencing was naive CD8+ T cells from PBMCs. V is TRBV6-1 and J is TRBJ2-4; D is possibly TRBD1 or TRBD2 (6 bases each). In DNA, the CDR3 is TGTGCCAGCAGTGAATGGGTTTGGGGGGCAGACAAAAACATTCAGTACTTC. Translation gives CASSEWVWGADKNIQYF.